This T cell receptor (beta chain) is drawn from a study of regulatory T cells in long-lasting Graves disease (dated by TCRdb to the early 2020s). At the level of the whole study: Persistent Graves' disease meant more than 5 years of antithyroid drug treatment with TSH receptor autoantibodies that stayed positive. TCR sequencing covered about 13 persistent and 20 or so newly diagnosed Graves' disease patients, about 35 samples in total. The study took place in China and was registered as a clinical trial. In the clinical cohort, patients with persistent Graves' disease had used antithyroid drugs for an average of around ten years. Patients with persistent Graves' disease were compared with patients with newly diagnosed Graves' disease using TCR sequencing and RNA sequencing of peripheral blood.

The time point tag for this specimen amounts to: persistent/refractory GD, antithyroid drugs over 5 years with positive TRAb. For both TCR sequencing and RNA sequencing, RNA was extracted from PBMCs in TRIzol. Graves' disease was diagnosed according to American Thyroid Association guidelines. Recruitment of patients was carried out at an endocrinology department in Xi'an, China. Each patient gave approximately 9 milliliters of peripheral blood, collected in an EDTA anticoagulant tube. PBMCs were isolated by Ficoll Paque Plus density gradient separation without further T cell sorting. An Agilent 2100 Bioanalyzer and agarose gel were used to assess RNA quality, and a NanoDrop 2000 was used to measure RNA concentration. The CDR3, cysteine through phenylalanine, is 16 amino acids long. Just CDR3 DNA is preserved here, 48 bases in frame from base 1. After removal of 1 base from V and 1 base from J, the junction retains 4 bases not matched to a gene. CDR1 and CDR2 are drawn from the germline V gene (reference sequence): LGHDT, YNNKEL.

The library was prepared using multiplex PCR. The listed sequencing device is Illumina HiSeq 4000. iRepertoire HTBI primers and Arm-PCR amplification of CDR3 regions were used to construct TCR beta libraries. Before sequencing, the PCR products underwent gel purification. Per the source publication's procedure: Gene usage analysis of CDR3 amino acid clonotypes relied on the approximately 62 TRBV and 14 TRBJ segments identified across samples. COPE and FqMerger were used to merge filtered high-quality paired reads into contigs. BLAST was used to align contigs to IMGT TRBV, TRBD and TRBJ reference genes, and CDR3 was defined according to IMGT. Any clonotype with a frequency above 0.1% was classified as a highly expanded clone. Repertoire diversity was measured by Shannon entropy, and V-J evenness by the Gini coefficient. A clonotype was considered public if more than one individual shared it. TCRdb reprocessed the public reads (quality trimming at Q25 with fastp, clone calling with MiXCR) and kept in-frame beta chains. Each entry merges the rows of one CDR3 protein and shows their most common DNA and genes. These V and J calls originate from TCRdb's pipeline instead of the authors' own analysis. The sample includes hundreds of thousands of distinct CDR3 sequences, with roughly a fifth observed a single time. More than 13% of the sample is in the top ten clones.

In its sample, this clonotype was seen a few times. Its binding antigen is unknown. One base away there is no much larger clone; base qualities are not given. General conclusions and limits of the study: Persistent Graves' disease patients showed lower TCR Shannon entropy and fewer highly expanded clones than newly diagnosed patients, suggesting clonal expansion. Preferential use of TRBV28, TRBJ1-2 and TRBJ2-5 was observed in persistent disease, whereas TRBV20-1 and TRBJ2-1 were favored in newly diagnosed disease. Persistent patients shared more public clonotypes among themselves (over 2,500) than newly diagnosed patients did (roughly 920). Only peripheral blood was studied, because thyroid tissue, the primary lesion, was inaccessible. Sequencing and analysis were restricted to the TCR beta chain. As a limitation, the authors acknowledged that the small sample size may reduce accuracy.

This clonotype was obtained from a female donor with Graves disease. The sequence links TRBV3-1 to TRBJ2-3, with TRBD2 matching 8 junction bases. Here the sequenced sample was peripheral blood mononuclear cells (PBMCs), taken when the disease was refractory, from a patient treated with antithyroid drugs. CDR3 loop: CASSQAQTSGTDTQYF. The nucleotides read TGTGCCAGCAGCCAAGCCCAGACTAGCGGCACAGATACGCAGTATTTT.